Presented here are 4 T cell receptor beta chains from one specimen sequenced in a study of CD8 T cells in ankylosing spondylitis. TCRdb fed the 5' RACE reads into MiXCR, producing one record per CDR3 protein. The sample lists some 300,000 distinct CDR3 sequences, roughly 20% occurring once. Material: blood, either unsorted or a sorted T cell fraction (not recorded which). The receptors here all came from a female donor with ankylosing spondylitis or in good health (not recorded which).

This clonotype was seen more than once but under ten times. The chain's CDR3 is CSALLDRVRYNEQFF. The CDR3 DNA reads as TGCAGTGCCCTCCTCGACAGGGTGAGGTACAATGAGCAGTTCTTC. V and J are TRBV20-1 and TRBJ2-1; 7 nucleotides align to TRBD1. The V gene's germline CDR1 is DFQATT and CDR2 SNEGSKA (reference sequence). CDR3 size: 15 residues. J gave up 4 bases and V 6 bases, and 12 bases lay outside the gene matches.

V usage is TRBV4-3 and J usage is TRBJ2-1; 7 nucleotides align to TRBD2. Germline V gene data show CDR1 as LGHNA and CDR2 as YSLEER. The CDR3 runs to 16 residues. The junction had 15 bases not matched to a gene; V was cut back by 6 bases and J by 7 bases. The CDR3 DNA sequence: TGCGCCAGCAGTTTTGGGCGGGAGTATGAGATGAATGAGCAGTTCTTC. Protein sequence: CASSFGREYEMNEQFF.

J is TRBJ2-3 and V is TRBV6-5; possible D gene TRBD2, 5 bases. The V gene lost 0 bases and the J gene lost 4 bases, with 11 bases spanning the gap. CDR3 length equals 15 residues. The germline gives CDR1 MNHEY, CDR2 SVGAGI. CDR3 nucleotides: TGTGCCAGCAGTTACTCCTCCGGACTTCCAGATACGCAGTATTTT. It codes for CASSYSSGLPDTQYF.

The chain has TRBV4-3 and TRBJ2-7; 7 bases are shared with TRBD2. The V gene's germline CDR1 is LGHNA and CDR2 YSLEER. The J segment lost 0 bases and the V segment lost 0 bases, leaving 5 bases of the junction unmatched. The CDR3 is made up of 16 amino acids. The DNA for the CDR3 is TGCGCCAGCAGCCAAGATTTAGCGGGTCTCTCCTACGAGCAGTACTTC. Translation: CASSQDLAGLSYEQYF.